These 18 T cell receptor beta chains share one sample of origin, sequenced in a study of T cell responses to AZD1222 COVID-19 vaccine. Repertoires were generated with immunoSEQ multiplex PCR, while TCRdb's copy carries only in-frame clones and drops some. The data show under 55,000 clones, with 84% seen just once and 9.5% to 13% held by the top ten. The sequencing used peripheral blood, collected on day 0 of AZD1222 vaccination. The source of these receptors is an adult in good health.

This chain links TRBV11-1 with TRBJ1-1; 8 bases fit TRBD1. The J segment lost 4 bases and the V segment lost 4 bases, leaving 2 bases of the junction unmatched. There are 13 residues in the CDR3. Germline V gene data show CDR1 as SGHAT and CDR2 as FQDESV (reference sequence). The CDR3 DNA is TGTGCCAGCAGCTCACAGGGGGGCACTGAAGCTTTCTTT. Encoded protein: CASSSQGGTEAFF.

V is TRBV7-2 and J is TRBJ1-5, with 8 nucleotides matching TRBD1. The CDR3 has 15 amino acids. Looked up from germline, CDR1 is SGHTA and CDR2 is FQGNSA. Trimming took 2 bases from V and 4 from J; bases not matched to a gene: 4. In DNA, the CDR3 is TGTGCCAGCAGCTTAAGGACAGGGAGGAATCAGCCCCAGCATTTT. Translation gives CASSLRTGRNQPQHF. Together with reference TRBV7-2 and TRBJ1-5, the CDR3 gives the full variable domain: GAGVSQSPSNKVTEKGKDVELRCDPISGHTALYWYRQSLGQGLEFLIYFQGNSAPDKSGLPSDRFSAERTGGSVSTLTIQRTQQEDSAVYLCASSLRTGRNQPQHFGDGTRLSIL.

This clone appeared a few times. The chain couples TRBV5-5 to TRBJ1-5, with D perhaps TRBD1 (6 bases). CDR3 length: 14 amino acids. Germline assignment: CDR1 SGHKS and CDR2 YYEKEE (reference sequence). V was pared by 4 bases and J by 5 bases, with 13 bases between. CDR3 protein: CASSPTGMDQPQHF. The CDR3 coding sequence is TGTGCCAGCAGCCCGACAGGAATGGATCAGCCCCAGCATTTT.

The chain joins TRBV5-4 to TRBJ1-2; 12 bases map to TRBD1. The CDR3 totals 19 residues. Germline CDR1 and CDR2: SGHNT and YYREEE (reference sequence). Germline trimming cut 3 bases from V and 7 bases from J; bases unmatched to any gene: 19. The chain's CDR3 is CASSSFSPGQGARGGGYTF. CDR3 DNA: TGTGCCAGCAGCTCGTTCAGTCCGGGACAGGGGGCGCGAGGAGGTGGCTACACCTTC.

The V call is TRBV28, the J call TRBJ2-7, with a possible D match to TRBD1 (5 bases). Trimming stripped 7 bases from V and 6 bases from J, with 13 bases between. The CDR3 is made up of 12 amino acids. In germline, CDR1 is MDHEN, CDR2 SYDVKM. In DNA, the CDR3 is TGTGCCAGCACCCTAGGACAAGCCGAGCAGTACTTC. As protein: CASTLGQAEQYF.

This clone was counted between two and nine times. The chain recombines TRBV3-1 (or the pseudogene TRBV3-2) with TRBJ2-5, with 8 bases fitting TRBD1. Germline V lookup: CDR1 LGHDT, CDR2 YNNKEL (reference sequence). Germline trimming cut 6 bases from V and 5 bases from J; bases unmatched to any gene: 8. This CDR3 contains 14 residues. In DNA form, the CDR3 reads TGTGCCAGCAGGATCGGACAGGGATGGGAGACCCAGTACTTC. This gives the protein CASRIGQGWETQYF.

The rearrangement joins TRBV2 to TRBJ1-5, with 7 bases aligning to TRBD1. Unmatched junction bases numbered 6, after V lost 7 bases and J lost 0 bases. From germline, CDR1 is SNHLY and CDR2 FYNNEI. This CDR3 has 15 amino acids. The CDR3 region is CASTSGQSSNQPQHF. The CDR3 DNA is TGTGCCAGCACGTCGGGACAGAGTAGCAATCAGCCCCAGCATTTT.

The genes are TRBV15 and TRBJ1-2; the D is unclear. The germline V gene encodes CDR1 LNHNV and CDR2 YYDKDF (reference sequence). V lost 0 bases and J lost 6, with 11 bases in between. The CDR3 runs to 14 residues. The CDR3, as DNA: TGTGCCACCAGCAGAGATAGCTTGGCGAATGGCTACACCTTC. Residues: CATSRDSLANGYTF.

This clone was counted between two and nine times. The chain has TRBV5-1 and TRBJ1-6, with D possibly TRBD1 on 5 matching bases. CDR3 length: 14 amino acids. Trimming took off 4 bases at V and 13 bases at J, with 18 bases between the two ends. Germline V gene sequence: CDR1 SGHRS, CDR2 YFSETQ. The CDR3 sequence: CASSLDGGPGPLHF. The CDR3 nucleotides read TGCGCCAGCAGCCTGGACGGGGGTCCAGGTCCCCTCCACTTT.

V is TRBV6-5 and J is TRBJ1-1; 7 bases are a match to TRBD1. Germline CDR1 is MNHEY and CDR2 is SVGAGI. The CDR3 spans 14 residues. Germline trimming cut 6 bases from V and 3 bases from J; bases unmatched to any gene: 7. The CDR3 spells CASSLSTGYTEAFF. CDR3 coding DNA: TGTGCCAGCAGCCTATCGACAGGGTACACTGAAGCTTTCTTT.

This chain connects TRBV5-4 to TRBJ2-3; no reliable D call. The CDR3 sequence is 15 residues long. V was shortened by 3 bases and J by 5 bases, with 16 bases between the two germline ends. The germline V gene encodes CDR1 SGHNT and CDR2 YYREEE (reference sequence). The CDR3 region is CASSSSPGPEDTQYF. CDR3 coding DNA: TGTGCCAGCAGCTCTTCTCCAGGCCCCGAAGATACGCAGTATTTT.

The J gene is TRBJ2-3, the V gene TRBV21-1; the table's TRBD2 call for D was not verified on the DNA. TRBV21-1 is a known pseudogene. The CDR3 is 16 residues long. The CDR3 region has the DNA TGTGCCAGCGGTTCCTCTTCGGGACTCTGCACAGATACGCAGTATTTT. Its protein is CASGSSSGLCTDTQYF.

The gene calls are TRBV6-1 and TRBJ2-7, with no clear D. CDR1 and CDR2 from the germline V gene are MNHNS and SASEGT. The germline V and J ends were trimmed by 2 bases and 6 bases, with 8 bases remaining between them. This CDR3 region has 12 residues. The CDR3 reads CASSESRFEQYF. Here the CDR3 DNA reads TGTGCCAGCAGTGAATCCCGGTTCGAGCAGTACTTC.

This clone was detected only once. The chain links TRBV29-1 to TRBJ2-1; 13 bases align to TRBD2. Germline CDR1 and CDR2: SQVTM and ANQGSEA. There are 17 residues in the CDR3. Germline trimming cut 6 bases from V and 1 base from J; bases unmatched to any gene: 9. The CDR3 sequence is CSVAGLAGLRSYNEQFF. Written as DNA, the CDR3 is TGCAGCGTCGCGGGACTAGCGGGACTACGGTCCTACAATGAGCAGTTCTTC.

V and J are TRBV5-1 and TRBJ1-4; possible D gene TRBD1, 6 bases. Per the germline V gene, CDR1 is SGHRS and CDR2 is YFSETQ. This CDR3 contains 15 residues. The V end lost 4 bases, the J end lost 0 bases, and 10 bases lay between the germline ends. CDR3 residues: CASSRTASTNEKLFF. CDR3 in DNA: TGCGCCAGCAGCCGGACAGCTTCAACTAATGAAAAACTGTTTTTT.

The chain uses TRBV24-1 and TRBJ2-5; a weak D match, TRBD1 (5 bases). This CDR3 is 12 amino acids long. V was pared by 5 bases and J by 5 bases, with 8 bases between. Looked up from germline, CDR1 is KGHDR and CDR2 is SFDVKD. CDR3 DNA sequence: TGTGCCACCAGTGCAGGGTCTGAGACCCAGTACTTC. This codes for CATSAGSETQYF.

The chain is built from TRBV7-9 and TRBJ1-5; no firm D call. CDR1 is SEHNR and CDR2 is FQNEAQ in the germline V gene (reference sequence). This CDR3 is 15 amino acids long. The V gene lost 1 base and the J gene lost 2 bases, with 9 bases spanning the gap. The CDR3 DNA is TGTGCCAGCAGCTTAGAGGGCATTGGCAATCAGCCCCAGCATTTT. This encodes CASSLEGIGNQPQHF.

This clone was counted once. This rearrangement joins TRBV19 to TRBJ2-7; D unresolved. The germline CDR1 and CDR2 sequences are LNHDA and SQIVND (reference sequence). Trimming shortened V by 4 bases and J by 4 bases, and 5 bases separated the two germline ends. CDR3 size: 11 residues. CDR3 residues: CASSSRYEQYF. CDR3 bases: TGTGCCAGTAGTAGCCGGTACGAGCAGTACTTC.